This T cell receptor beta chain stems from a study of T-cell reconstitution after alpha-beta-depleted transplantation in children. The CDR3 consists of 11 residues. CDR1 is SGHVS and CDR2 is FQNEAQ in the germline V gene. V lost 5 bases to trimming and J lost 6 bases, with 8 bases between them. This clonotype has a count of ten or more. During its preparation, the TCRbeta library received unique molecular identifiers. TCRdb reprocessed the PCR reads via MiXCR and lists one record per CDR3 protein. The table includes approximately 200,000 distinct CDR3 sequences, 13% to 15% detected once. The genes are TRBV7-8 and TRBJ2-7; D possibly corresponds to TRBD1 (5 bases). The TCR comes from a human donor who donated a stem cell graft to a child with acute lymphoblastic leukemia. Sequenced here: PBMCs from the stem cell graft donor, sampled from the stem cell graft. The CDR3 is CASSAGSEQYF. For the CDR3, the DNA is TGTGCCAGCAGCGCAGGGTCCGAGCAGTACTTC.